The 14 T cell receptor beta chains presented below share a single source sample, sequenced in a study of shared clonotypes between healthy human individuals. Repertoires were generated with immunoSEQ multiplex PCR, while TCRdb's copy carries only in-frame clones and drops some. This table has roughly 2,500,000 clones, approximately 94% appearing once. The material sequenced was naive CD4+ T cells from PBMCs. Subset defined: CD45RA+ positively selected. These receptor sequences come from a man between 18 and 35 years old in good health. Some clones in this sample may be carry-over from other donors' samples.

This chain connects TRBV19 to TRBJ1-1, with TRBD1 matching over 10 bases. Germline CDR1 LNHDA, CDR2 SQIVND (reference sequence). This CDR3 has 14 residues. With 10 bases clipped from V and 6 bases from J, the junction kept 11 bases outside the gene matches. The CDR3 sequence: CATATNGQGAEAFF. The CDR3, as DNA: TGTGCCACCGCCACGAACGGACAGGGGGCTGAAGCTTTCTTT.

J is TRBJ2-7 and V is TRBV6-4; TRBD1 matches 7 bases. Germline CDR1 and CDR2: MRHNA and SNTAGT. This CDR3 is 13 amino acids long. With V trimmed by 3 bases and J by 7 bases, 6 bases remained unmatched. The CDR3 DNA follows: TGTGCCAGCAGTGAGTCGACAGGGCGGGAGCAGTACTTC. This sequence encodes CASSESTGREQYF.

The V gene is TRBV5-1, the J gene TRBJ1-5; D unresolved. The CDR3 has 15 amino acids. In germline, CDR1 is SGHRS, CDR2 YFSETQ. V dropped 0 bases and J dropped 4 bases, with 11 bases sitting between them. This CDR3 is CASSLGDSLNQPQHF. The CDR3 coding sequence is TGCGCCAGCAGCTTGGGCGATAGCCTTAATCAGCCCCAGCATTTT.

A note on this clone: The sample carries other DNA sequences with the same CDR3. V gene TRBV7-2 combines with J gene TRBJ1-3; D is unresolved. The germline V and J ends were trimmed by 1 base and 3 bases, with 13 bases remaining between them. CDR1 SGHTA and CDR2 FQGNSA come from the germline V gene. The CDR3 has 16 residues. DNA for the CDR3: TGTGCCAGCAGCTTAGGGACTGGGCTGGGTGGAAACACCATATATTTT. This sequence encodes CASSLGTGLGGNTIYF.

The gene calls are TRBV7-9 and TRBJ2-1; no clear D gene. Trimming removed 2 bases from V and 5 bases from J, with 16 bases in between. Germline values: CDR1 SEHNR, CDR2 FQNEAQ (reference sequence). The CDR3 is 16 amino acids. Here the CDR3 DNA reads TGTGCCAGCAGCTTATCCGCCGTGGGCGCCCACAATGAGCAGTTCTTC. This sequence encodes CASSLSAVGAHNEQFF.

The gene calls are TRBV19 and TRBJ2-7; 10 bases are shared with TRBD2. This CDR3 has 15 residues. CDR1 and CDR2 (germline): LNHDA, SQIVND (reference sequence). V was pared by 5 bases and J by 5 bases, with 9 bases of the junction left unmatched. In nucleotides, the CDR3 is TGTGCCAGTAGTCTTGGGACTAGCGTTACCCACGAGCAGTACTTC. Translated: CASSLGTSVTHEQYF.

The chain couples TRBV30 to TRBJ1-1; no clear D. Germline CDR1 reads GTSNPN; CDR2 reads SVGIG (reference sequence). Trimming cost V 4 bases and J 0 bases, with 9 bases left between them. The CDR3 totals 13 residues. The CDR3 loop reads CAWISELNTEAFF. The CDR3 DNA reads TGTGCCTGGATATCCGAATTGAACACTGAAGCTTTCTTT.

The V call is TRBV19, the J call TRBJ2-3; TRBD2 matches at 13 bases. Losses at the gene ends were 5 bases for V and 2 bases for J; bases not matched to a gene: 19. Germline V gene data show CDR1 as LNHDA and CDR2 as SQIVND (reference sequence). The CDR3 is 21 amino acids. The CDR3 loop reads CASSPPAGLAGERGHTDTQYF. The CDR3 bases are TGTGCCAGTAGTCCGCCCGCCGGACTAGCGGGAGAGAGGGGACACACAGATACGCAGTATTTT.

V usage is TRBV6-5 and J usage is TRBJ2-7, with D maybe TRBD1 (6 bases). CDR3 length equals 15 residues. With 0 bases removed from V and 3 bases from J, the gap between germline ends came to 12 bases. Germline CDR1 is MNHEY and CDR2 is SVGAGI. The CDR3: CASSYSSTGFYEQYF. CDR3 DNA: TGTGCCAGCAGTTACTCGAGCACAGGGTTCTACGAGCAGTACTTC.

The chain links TRBV2 to TRBJ1-5, with 8 bases that match TRBD1. This CDR3 region has 14 residues. V dropped 8 bases and J dropped 3; count of bases not matched to a gene: 6. Germline V lookup: CDR1 SNHLY, CDR2 FYNNEI. Here the CDR3 reads CASRPGQVNQPQHF. CDR3 in DNA: TGTGCCAGCCGACCGGGACAGGTCAATCAGCCCCAGCATTTT.

This clone was picked up one time. J is TRBJ2-1 and V is TRBV5-1; 7 bases line up with TRBD1. Germline V gene data show CDR1 as SGHRS and CDR2 as YFSETQ. The CDR3 is 14 amino acids. V lost 10 bases to trimming and J lost 1 base; unmatched junction nucleotides: 8. In DNA form, the CDR3 reads TGCGCCTCCACACTCAGGGGGTCCTACAATGAGCAGTTCTTC. This gives the protein CASTLRGSYNEQFF.

This clone was recorded a few times. The V and J genes are TRBV28 and TRBJ1-1; D gene uncertain. Germline V gives CDR1 MDHEN, CDR2 SYDVKM. The V end lost 8 bases, the J end lost 0 bases, and 13 bases lay between the germline ends. CDR3 length: 14 amino acids. CDR3 bases: TGTGCCAGCCGTAGGAGGATCATGAACACTGAAGCTTTCTTT. It yields the protein CASRRRIMNTEAFF. Together with reference TRBV28 and TRBJ1-1, the CDR3 gives the full variable domain: DVKVTQSSRYLVKRTGEKVFLECVQDMDHENMFWYRQDPGLGLRLIYFSYDVKMKEKGDIPEGYSVSREKKERFSLILESASTNQTSMYLCASRRRIMNTEAFFGQGTRLTVV.

The chain recombines TRBV5-6 with TRBJ1-3; D call uncertain. This CDR3 is built from 13 residues. Germline CDR1 SGHDT, CDR2 YYEEEE. Trimming cost V 1 base and J 4 bases, with 6 bases left between them. The CDR3 DNA reads as TGTGCCAGCAGCTTGACTGCGGGAAACACCATATATTTT. This codes for CASSLTAGNTIYF.

The V and J genes are TRBV19 and TRBJ1-2, with 7 bases that match TRBD1. Trimming removed 6 bases from V and 4 bases from J; junction bases left unmatched: 8. The CDR3 covers 14 residues. Germline V gives CDR1 LNHDA, CDR2 SQIVND (reference sequence). The CDR3 DNA follows: TGTGCCAGTAGCGGACAGGTCACGGGCTATGGCTACACCTTC. This gives the protein CASSGQVTGYGYTF. Complete variable domain (other parts from reference TRBV19 and TRBJ1-2): DGGITQSPKYLFRKEGQNVTLSCEQNLNHDAMYWYRQDPGQGLRLIYYSQIVNDFQKGDIAEGYSVSREKKESFPLTVTSAQKNPTAFYLCASSGQVTGYGYTFGSGTRLTVV.